This note documents a single T cell receptor beta chain sequence. No antigen is known for it. Its ends do not fully match the called genes, so a read error is possible. The identical CDR3 is also encoded by other nucleotide sequences in the sample. PCR involved 60 Vbeta and 13 Jbeta primers. The protocol was immunoSEQ multiplex PCR, while the TCRdb copy is restricted to in-frame clones and leaves out a portion. Of 150,000 to 200,000 clones listed, roughly four fifths were seen once; the top ten hold roughly 1%. The data originate from a study of cytomegalovirus exposure and HLA in healthy donors. Study background: Most genotyped donors, roughly 83% of around 370, had Caucasian-associated genetic ancestry.

General study results and limits: The authors later found TCR association rates varying by HLA locus, with DRB1 most and HLA-C fewest.

Sequencing used PBMCs. The clonotype originates from a woman in her 40s in good health and CMV-seronegative.

This CDR3 is CASTARGTDFYGYTF. For the CDR3, the DNA is TGCGCCAGCACCGCCCGTGGGACAGACTTCTATGGCTACACCTTC. The gene calls are TRBV11-2 and TRBJ1-2, with 7 bases that match TRBD1. The CDR3 length is 15 residues. Germline V gives CDR1 SGHAT, CDR2 FQNNGV. The complete variable domain, with remaining parts taken from reference TRBV11-2 and TRBJ1-2, reads EAGVAQSPRYKIIEKRQSVAFWCNPISGHATLYWYQQILGQGPKLLIQFQNNGVVDDSQLPKDRFSAERLKGVDSTLKIQPAKLEDSAVYLCASTARGTDFYGYTFGSGTRLTVV.